These 7 T cell receptor beta chains share one sample of origin, sequenced in a study of CD8 T cells in ankylosing spondylitis. TCRdb re-analysed the 5' RACE reads in MiXCR, keeping a single row per CDR3 protein. The data hold around 140,000 distinct CDR3 sequences, with 17% observed a single time. General study findings and limits: Ankylosing spondylitis blood appeared to carry a characteristic TCR beta motif of roughly eight highly homologous variants.

Their antigens remain unidentified. The sequenced sample consisted of blood, either unsorted or a sorted T cell fraction (not recorded which). The source of these receptors is a male donor with ankylosing spondylitis.

This clonotype was counted a few times. The V and J genes are TRBV19 and TRBJ2-5; D remains ambiguous. This CDR3 has 15 residues. Per the germline V gene, CDR1 is LNHDA and CDR2 is SQIVND (reference sequence). The germline V and J ends were trimmed by 4 bases and 1 base, with 13 bases remaining between them. CDR3 coding DNA: TGTGCCAGTAGTACCCTGCCGCGGAGCCAAGAGACCCAGTACTTC. This translates into CASSTLPRSQETQYF. Based on the CDR3 plus reference TRBV19 and TRBJ2-5, the full variable domain is DGGITQSPKYLFRKEGQNVTLSCEQNLNHDAMYWYRQDPGQGLRLIYYSQIVNDFQKGDIAEGYSVSREKKESFPLTVTSAQKNPTAFYLCASSTLPRSQETQYFGPGTRLLVL.

The genes are TRBV9 and TRBJ2-7; D uncertain. V dropped 3 bases and J dropped 1 base, with 8 bases sitting between them. In germline, CDR1 is SGDLS, CDR2 YYNGEE. CDR3 length: 13 residues. The CDR3 loop is CASSADGSYEQYF. The CDR3 DNA follows: TGTGCCAGCAGCGCAGACGGTTCCTACGAGCAGTACTTC.

The sample holds a few counts of this clonotype. The genes are TRBV7-9 and TRBJ1-6; D uncertain. This CDR3 is built from 12 residues. The germline gives CDR1 SEHNR, CDR2 FQNEAQ (reference sequence). Trimming shortened V by 5 bases and J by 8 bases, and 7 bases separated the two germline ends. The CDR3 is CASSPGDSPLHF. CDR3 in DNA: TGTGCCAGCAGCCCGGGTGATTCACCCCTCCACTTT. Full variable domain (missing parts from reference TRBV7-9 and TRBJ1-6): DTGVSQNPRHKITKRGQNVTFRCDPISEHNRLYWYRQTLGQGPEFLTYFQNEAQLEKSRLLSDRFSAERPKGSFSTLEIQRTEQGDSAMYLCASSPGDSPLHFGNGTRLTVT.

V usage is TRBV9 and J usage is TRBJ2-1; 13 positions match TRBD2. With V trimmed by 7 bases and J by 5 bases, 3 bases remained unmatched. The length of the CDR3 is 14 residues. Germline V gene sequence: CDR1 SGDLS, CDR2 YYNGEE. As DNA, the CDR3 is TGTGCCAGCCAAGGGACTAGCGGGAACAATGAGCAGTTCTTC. Amino acid sequence: CASQGTSGNNEQFF.

This sequence joins TRBV5-1 and TRBJ2-3, with TRBD2 matching 13 bases. V shed 0 bases and J 5 bases; nucleotides not matched to a gene: 6. This CDR3 has 17 amino acids. Germline CDR1 is SGHRS and CDR2 is YFSETQ. In nucleotides, the CDR3 is TGCGCCAGCAGCTTGGCCGGACTAGCGGGAGTCGGAGATACGCAGTATTTT. Translating it yields CASSLAGLAGVGDTQYF.

With respect to this clonotype: This sequence may be a read error, since a much larger clone differs from it by one base. This chain uses TRBV5-1 with TRBJ2-2, with TRBD2 matching over 10 bases. This CDR3 region has 16 residues. Per the germline V gene, CDR1 is SGHRS and CDR2 is YFSETQ. CDR3 protein: CASSPGLATYTGELCF. CDR3 nucleotide sequence: TGCGCCAGCAGCCCGGGACTAGCGACTTACACCGGGGAGCTGTGTTTT.

This clonotype was detected only a few times. This chain's CDR3 is CASSSNVAYNEQFF. The CDR3 DNA reads as TGTGCCAGCAGCTCGAATGTGGCGTACAATGAGCAGTTCTTC. The chain links TRBV11-1 to TRBJ2-1; D unclear. V lost 4 bases and J lost 4, with 11 bases in between. This CDR3 spans 14 amino acids. Looked up from germline, CDR1 is SGHAT and CDR2 is FQDESV (reference sequence).